The 5 T cell receptor beta chains in this list originate from one sample, sequenced in a study of chemoradiotherapy in HPV16-positive cancers. Generated by immunoSEQ multiplex PCR, the TCRdb table keeps only in-frame clones and is missing some. In the table there are about 24,000 clones, roughly 94% of which are singletons. The sample was taken from a patient who underwent chemoradiotherapy. These receptors were obtained from a human donor with HPV-associated anogenital cancer.

CDR3 region: CASSRGTANTGELFF. CDR3 sequence (DNA): TGTGCCAGCAGCCGCGGCACAGCGAACACCGGGGAGCTGTTTTTT. The V call is TRBV7-9, the J call TRBJ2-2; D is uncertain. The V gene's germline CDR1 is SEHNR and CDR2 FQNEAQ (reference sequence). The CDR3 consists of 15 residues. Trimming stripped 5 bases from V and 0 bases from J, with 10 bases between.

The chain couples TRBV29-1 to TRBJ1-4; 11 bases fit TRBD1. The CDR3 runs to 13 residues. Germline-derived CDR1 and CDR2 are SQVTM and ANQGSEA. The ends lost 5 bases at V and 8 bases at J; junction bases unmatched: 4. The CDR3 reads CSVRGQGDEKLFF. DNA of the CDR3: TGCAGCGTTAGGGGACAGGGGGACGAAAAACTGTTTTTT.

The rearrangement joins TRBV9 to TRBJ2-5; TRBD1 agrees at 11 bases. V lost 3 bases to trimming and J lost 4 bases; unmatched junction nucleotides: 5. The CDR3 is 15 residues long. From germline, CDR1 is SGDLS and CDR2 YYNGEE. The CDR3 nucleotides are TGTGCCAGCAGCGGAGGGACAGGGGGTGTAGAGACCCAGTACTTC. It codes for CASSGGTGGVETQYF. The complete variable domain, with remaining parts taken from reference TRBV9 and TRBJ2-5, reads DSGVTQTPKHLITATGQRVTLRCSPRSGDLSVYWYQQSLDQGLQFLIQYYNGEERAKGNILERFSAQQFPDLHSELNLSSLELGDSALYFCASSGGTGGVETQYFGPGTRLLVL.

The chain is built from TRBV28 and TRBJ1-2; D is uncertain. The V end lost 9 bases, the J end lost 0 bases, and 8 bases lay between the germline ends. The CDR3 extends over 12 amino acids. The V gene's germline CDR1 is MDHEN and CDR2 SYDVKM. The CDR3 is CASGRSNYGYTF. The CDR3 DNA is TGTGCCAGTGGGCGATCTAACTATGGCTACACCTTC.

This chain connects TRBV9 to TRBJ1-1; D might be TRBD1 (6 bases). The CDR3 totals 16 residues. Germline CDR1 and CDR2: SGDLS and YYNGEE. Trimming removed 4 bases from V and 4 bases from J, with 20 bases in between. The CDR3 region has the DNA TGTGCCAGCAGCACCAGAGGCGGCAGGGGTACCACTGAAGCTTTCTTT. Its translation: CASSTRGGRGTTEAFF.